These T cell receptor beta chains were read from a single sample in a study of blood T cell repertoires in COVID-19. Generated by immunoSEQ multiplex PCR, the TCRdb table keeps only in-frame clones and is missing some. The data contain around 40,000 clones, 90% to 95% of them singletons. Material for sequencing was peripheral blood. The receptors derive from a human donor with active COVID-19. The donor label of this sample is uncertain. Each CDR3 is given with its conserved first and last residue. Each record gives: V gene, D gene, clone size, J gene, CDR3 DNA, CDR3 protein. A D gene is named only where the DNA matches it firmly. Only part of the rows carry a size: once, few, many, or a class if the clone is expanded.

>TRBV29-1|TRBD2|-|TRBJ2-3
TGCAGCGTTACCGGACTAGCGGGAGACCTCACAGATACGCAGTATTTT
CSVTGLAGDLTDTQYF
>TRBV4-2|TRBD1|-|TRBJ2-3
TGTGCCAGCAGCCCCGGGGACAGGGAAGATACGCAGTATTTT
CASSPGDREDTQYF
>TRBV10-3|TRBD2|-|TRBJ2-7
TGTGCCATCAGTGAGTCTGGGTCTAGCGGGAGGGCCTTGGTATACGAGCAGTACTTC
CAISESGSSGRALVYEQYF
>TRBV13|TRBD1|-|TRBJ1-2
TGTGCCAGCAGCCCCAGGGGGCCCCCTGGCTACACCTTC
CASSPRGPPGYTF
>TRBV9|-|-|TRBJ2-7
TGTGCCAGCAGCCCTCGACTAGGCTCCTACGAGCAGTACTTC
CASSPRLGSYEQYF
>TRBV6-1|-|once|TRBJ2-7
TGTGCCAGCAGTGAATTGAGCGGGACAAACGAGCAGTACTTC
CASSELSGTNEQYF
>TRBV19|TRBD1|-|TRBJ1-2
TGTGCCAGCCTCACCCGGGACAGCGCTAACTATGGCTACACCTTC
CASLTRDSANYGYTF
>TRBV5-1|TRBD1|-|TRBJ1-4
TGCGCCAGCAGCGTGGGGACAGATAATGAAAAACTGTTTTTT
CASSVGTDNEKLFF
>TRBV5-1|-|-|TRBJ1-1
TGCGCCAGCAAGGCGGCGGTGAACACTGAAGCTTTCTTT
CASKAAVNTEAFF
>TRBV18|-|-|TRBJ2-1
TGTGCCAGCTCACCGTTCCCCCATGGCAGGTATAACAATGAGCAGTTCTTC
CASSPFPHGRYNNEQFF
>TRBV6-4|TRBD1|-|TRBJ2-7
TGTGCCGGACAGGGGTCCCGCGAGCAGTACTTC
CAGQGSREQYF
>TRBV4-1|-|-|TRBJ2-2
TGCGCCAGCAGCCAAGTGGGGGCGGGTACCGGGGAGCTGTTTTTT
CASSQVGAGTGELFF
>TRBV7-2|TRBD1|-|TRBJ1-5
TGTGCCAGCAGCTCGACAGGGGTGGGAAATCAGCCCCAGCATTTT
CASSSTGVGNQPQHF
>TRBV6-5|TRBD1|-|TRBJ2-1
TGTGCCAGCAGTTACGGGACAGGCACCTACAATGAGCAGTTCTTC
CASSYGTGTYNEQFF
>TRBV5-6|-|-|TRBJ2-7
TGTGCCAGCAGCTTGACAGGGCCTTACGAGCAGTACTTC
CASSLTGPYEQYF
>TRBV3-1/TRBV3-2|TRBD2|-|TRBJ2-5
TGTGCCAGCAACGCGGGAGGGGCGGAGACCCAGTACTTC
CASNAGGAETQYF
>TRBV4-1|-|-|TRBJ1-1
TGCGCCAGCAGCCAACCGCGGGTAGGATTGAACACTGAAGCTTTCTTT
CASSQPRVGLNTEAFF
>TRBV28|-|-|TRBJ1-5
TGTGCCAGCATCGGTCATAGCAATCAGCCCCAGCATTTT
CASIGHSNQPQHF
>TRBV2|TRBD1|-|TRBJ2-2
TGTGCCAGCAGATGGGACAGGGAGAACACCGGGGAGCTGTTTTTT
CASRWDRENTGELFF
>TRBV28|-|-|TRBJ2-3
TGTGCCAGCAGTTTGGGGTACTACGGGAAAGCTGATACGCAGTATTTT
CASSLGYYGKADTQYF